A single sample is the source of the 21 T cell receptor beta chains below, sequenced in a study of cytomegalovirus exposure and HLA in healthy donors (dated 2017 in TCRdb). Receptor libraries were prepared by the immunoSEQ multiplex PCR assay. For the multiplex PCR, a mixture combining 60 forward primers for TCR Vbeta segments and 13 reverse primers for TCR Jbeta segments was used. What TCRdb holds here is the immuneACCESS table cut down to in-frame rearrangements. Part of the clones is not present; checked against another copy, under half of the missing clones reflect an unresolved V gene, and the others are unexplained. The sample data list 110,000 or so clones, and 74% of these were observed just once. Together, the top ten hold about 2% of the sample. The sample comprised PBMCs. The receptors here all came from a human donor in good health.

The genes are TRBV7-9 and TRBJ2-3; D is possibly TRBD2 (6 bases). The CDR3 runs 16 residues. Between the trimmed V and J ends, which lost 1 base and 4 bases, there was a span of 15 bases. Looked up from germline, CDR1 is SEHNR and CDR2 is FQNEAQ (reference sequence). CDR3 DNA sequence: TGTGCCAGCAGCTTAGTCTCTTGGCGGGAACCAGATACGCAGTATTTT. Protein sequence: CASSLVSWREPDTQYF.

The chain couples TRBV5-1 to TRBJ1-2, with 7 bases that match TRBD1. Trimming removed 5 bases from V and 7 bases from J; junction bases left unmatched: 11. Germline lookup yields CDR1 SGHRS and CDR2 YFSETQ. The CDR3 has 14 residues. The CDR3 loop reads CASRGTTGPVGYTF. CDR3 in DNA: TGCGCCAGCAGGGGGACGACAGGGCCGGTTGGCTACACCTTC.

The chain uses TRBV30 and TRBJ2-7, with TRBD2 matching 12 bases. This CDR3 has 19 residues. V lost 0 bases and J lost 7; bases outside the gene matches: 19. Germline CDR1 and CDR2: GTSNPN and SVGIG (reference sequence). The CDR3 coding sequence is TGTGCCTGGAGTGTATTCGGGCTAGCGGGAGGGCTACCGTTTCGTGAGCAGTACTTC. As protein: CAWSVFGLAGGLPFREQYF. Full variable domain (missing parts from reference TRBV30 and TRBJ2-7): SQTIHQWPATLVQPVGSPLSLECTVEGTSNPNLYWYRQAAGRGLQLLFYSVGIGQISSEVPQNLSASRPQDRQFILSSKKLLLSDSGFYLCAWSVFGLAGGLPFREQYFGPGTRLTVT.

The chain has TRBV27 and TRBJ2-5; 8 positions match TRBD1. The closer fit of TRBJ2-7 to the DNA end suggests the J call may be wrong. The germline V gene has CDR1 MNHEY and CDR2 SMNVEV (reference sequence). The CDR3 runs 17 residues. CDR3: CASSPTGEGVIPYEQYF. CDR3 DNA: TGTGCCAGCAGCCCGACAGGGGAAGGAGTGATTCCCTACGAGCAGTACTTC.

This chain uses TRBV5-4 with TRBJ1-2; possible D gene TRBD1, 5 bases. V shed 4 bases and J shed 5 bases, with 15 bases lying between them. This CDR3 comprises 14 residues. Germline CDR1 reads SGHNT; CDR2 reads YYREEE (reference sequence). As DNA, the CDR3 is TGTGCCAGCAGCCGTTACTCAGGGCCTTATGGCTACACCTTC. Protein product: CASSRYSGPYGYTF.

This chain connects TRBV19 to TRBJ2-7, with 9 bases fitting TRBD1. The CDR3 has 14 residues. Germline V gene sequence: CDR1 LNHDA, CDR2 SQIVND (reference sequence). V shed 5 bases, J shed 6 bases, and the junction held 8 bases outside the gene matches. CDR3: CASSYGTGSAEQYF. CDR3 sequence (DNA): TGTGCCAGTAGTTACGGGACAGGGTCCGCCGAGCAGTACTTC.

The chain links TRBV6-5 to TRBJ1-6, with D perhaps TRBD1 (6 bases). The V and J ends lost 8 bases and 7 bases respectively, with 15 bases between them. This CDR3 is 14 amino acids long. Germline V CDR1 and CDR2: MNHEY, SVGAGI. CDR3 amino acids: CASSGRQGNSPLHF. CDR3 coding DNA: TGTGCCAGCTCTGGGCGGCAGGGGAATTCACCCCTCCACTTT.

As concerns this clone: One end of the junction fails to match germline, which may point to a read error. V gene TRBV5-1 combines with J gene TRBJ1-1; 8 positions agree with TRBD1. CDR3 length equals 14 residues. Germline CDR1 and CDR2: SGHRS and YFSETQ. CDR3 loop: CASGLTGANTEAFF. The DNA for the CDR3 is TGCGCCAGCGGCTTGACAGGGGCGAACACTGAAGCTTTCTTT.

The genes are TRBV6-1 and TRBJ2-3; 9 bases are shared with TRBD1. CDR1 and CDR2 (germline): MNHNS, SASEGT. This CDR3 spans 16 amino acids. Trimming removed 4 bases from V and 4 bases from J; junction bases left unmatched: 9. CDR3 nucleotides: TGTGCCAGCAGTGTCTTAGGACAGGGGTTCCCAGATACGCAGTATTTT. Protein sequence: CASSVLGQGFPDTQYF.

In this sample, this clone turned up a few times. The genes are TRBV28 and TRBJ2-7, with 10 bases that match TRBD2. CDR3 length: 15 amino acids. The V gene's germline CDR1 is MDHEN and CDR2 SYDVKM. With V trimmed by 6 bases and J by 1 base, 6 bases remained unmatched. The CDR3 spells CASSLTSGVSYEQYF. CDR3 DNA sequence: TGTGCCAGCAGCCTTACTAGCGGGGTTTCCTACGAGCAGTACTTC.

The CDR3 DNA reads as TGTGCCAGCAGATTGACAGGGGGACCTCACTACGAGCAGTACTTC. Amino acid sequence: CASRLTGGPHYEQYF. This sequence joins TRBV6-5 and TRBJ2-7; the match to TRBD1 covers 9 bases. There are 15 residues in the CDR3. Looked up from germline, CDR1 is MNHEY and CDR2 is SVGAGI. V dropped 6 bases and J dropped 3; count of bases not matched to a gene: 9.

The chain is built from TRBV10-1 and TRBJ2-2; the match to TRBD2 covers 14 bases. Unmatched junction bases numbered 9, after V lost 5 bases and J lost 7 bases. This CDR3 comprises 17 residues. CDR1 and CDR2 (germline): WNHNN, SYGVQD (reference sequence). This CDR3 is CASSPGGLAGVGGELFF. CDR3 nucleotide sequence: TGCGCCAGCAGTCCCGGGGGACTAGCGGGAGTAGGCGGGGAGCTGTTTTTT.

The chain joins TRBV2 to TRBJ2-6, with D perhaps TRBD2 (5 bases). The V and J ends lost 3 bases and 4 bases respectively, with 10 bases between them. CDR3 length: 15 amino acids. The germline V gene encodes CDR1 SNHLY and CDR2 FYNNEI. The CDR3 sequence: CASSDGSRGANVLTF. The CDR3 DNA reads TGTGCCAGCAGTGATGGGAGCAGGGGGGCCAACGTCCTGACTTTC.

The genes are TRBV7-9 and TRBJ2-1; tentative D call: TRBD2 (5 bases). Germline V gene data show CDR1 as SEHNR and CDR2 as FQNEAQ (reference sequence). The ends were cut back, 11 bases at V and 1 base at J, with 15 bases in the middle. CDR3 length equals 14 residues. CDR3 nucleotides: TGTGCCCTTGCAGTCCGGGATTCCTACAATGAGCAGTTCTTC. Translation gives CALAVRDSYNEQFF.

The J gene is TRBJ1-2, the V gene TRBV19; maybe TRBD1 (6 bases). Deletions cut 5 bases from V and 6 bases from J, with 16 bases between. Germline loops: CDR1 LNHDA, CDR2 SQIVND (reference sequence). The length of the CDR3 is 14 residues. CDR3 coding DNA: TGTGCCAGTAGTCTTCAACCGGGACAAAATGGCTACACCTTC. Amino acid sequence: CASSLQPGQNGYTF.

In its sample, this clone was seen once. The chain has TRBV5-1 and TRBJ1-1, with 8 bases that match TRBD1. Trimming at V came to 3 bases and at J to 1 base, leaving 8 bases not matched to a gene. Germline V CDR1 and CDR2: SGHRS, YFSETQ. The CDR3 consists of 16 residues. Here the CDR3 DNA reads TGCGCCAGCAGCTACTGGACAGGGCCGTCGAACACTGAAGCTTTCTTT. This gives the protein CASSYWTGPSNTEAFF. Full variable domain (remainder filled in from reference TRBV5-1 and TRBJ1-1): KAGVTQTPRYLIKTRGQQVTLSCSPISGHRSVSWYQQTPGQGLQFLFEYFSETQRNKGNFPGRFSGRQFSNSRSEMNVSTLELGDSALYLCASSYWTGPSNTEAFFGQGTRLTVV.

V and J are TRBV7-2 and TRBJ2-1; weak D call: TRBD1 (6 bases). V was pared by 4 bases and J by 7 bases, with 17 bases between. The CDR3 length is 15 residues. Germline V gene sequence: CDR1 SGHTA, CDR2 FQGNSA. The CDR3 sequence is CASSSQGPLDNEQFF. CDR3 sequence (DNA): TGTGCCAGCAGCTCACAGGGCCCCCTTGATAATGAGCAGTTCTTC.

This chain connects TRBV4-2 to TRBJ1-3, with D uncertain. The germline V gene encodes CDR1 LGHNA and CDR2 YNFKEQ. The CDR3 has 12 residues. The V end lost 1 base, the J end lost 4 bases, and 2 bases lay between the germline ends. The CDR3 sequence: CASSQAGNTIYF. CDR3 nucleotides: TGTGCCAGCAGCCAAGCGGGAAACACCATATATTTT.

The rearrangement links TRBV5-4 to TRBJ2-2; 12 nucleotides match TRBD1. CDR3 length equals 15 residues. Germline loops: CDR1 SGHNT, CDR2 YYREEE (reference sequence). V trimming: 4 bases; J trimming: 7 bases; junction bases outside the gene matches: 5. This CDR3 reads CASSIRDRGHGELFF. The CDR3 DNA reads TGTGCCAGCAGCATACGGGACAGGGGGCACGGGGAGCTGTTTTTT.

The rearrangement links TRBV5-6 to TRBJ1-6; TRBD1 matches 12 bases. V lost 4 bases, J lost 10 bases, and 9 bases stayed unmatched. Germline V lookup: CDR1 SGHDT, CDR2 YYEEEE. The CDR3 has 16 amino acids. The CDR3 loop reads CASSRDRGLGWSPLHF. The DNA of the CDR3 is TGTGCCAGCAGCCGGGACAGGGGGCTTGGTTGGTCACCCCTCCACTTT.

The CDR3 DNA reads as TGTGCCAGCCTACCCGCAGGGGGCTTTCAAAACATTCAGTACTTC. Its translation is CASLPAGGFQNIQYF. This chain uses TRBV7-2 with TRBJ2-4, with 8 bases aligning to TRBD1. The ends lost 8 bases at V and 5 bases at J; junction bases unmatched: 11. In germline, CDR1 is SGHTA, CDR2 FQGNSA. This CDR3 comprises 15 residues.